The present T cell receptor beta chain was sequenced within a study of cytomegalovirus exposure and HLA in healthy donors. The PCR made use of 60 Vbeta and 13 Jbeta primers. Data came from immunoSEQ multiplex PCR; TCRdb stores just in-frame clones and leaves some out. In the table there are 100,000 to 120,000 clones, 76% of which are singletons. The CDR3 runs to 13 residues. Germline CDR1 and CDR2: MDHEN and SYDVKM. Losses at the gene ends were 5 bases for V and 3 bases for J; bases not matched to a gene: 4. This clone was counted only a few times. This receptor was identified in a young man in good health and CMV-seropositive. Source material: PBMCs. The chain uses TRBV28 and TRBJ2-7; TRBD1 aligns across 7 bases. The CDR3 spells CASSPGQYYEQYF. CDR3 nucleotide sequence: TGTGCCAGCAGTCCGGGACAGTACTACGAGCAGTACTTC.